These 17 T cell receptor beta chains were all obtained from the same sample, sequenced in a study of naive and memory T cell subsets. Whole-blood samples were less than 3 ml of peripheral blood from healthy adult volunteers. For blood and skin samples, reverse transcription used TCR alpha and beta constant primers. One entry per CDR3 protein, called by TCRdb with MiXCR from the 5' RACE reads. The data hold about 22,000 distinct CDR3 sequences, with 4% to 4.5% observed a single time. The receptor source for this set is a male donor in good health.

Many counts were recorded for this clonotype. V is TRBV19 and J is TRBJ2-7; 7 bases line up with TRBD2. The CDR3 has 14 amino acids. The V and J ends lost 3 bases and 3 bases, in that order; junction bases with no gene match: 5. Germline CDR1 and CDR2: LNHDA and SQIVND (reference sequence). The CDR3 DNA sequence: TGTGCCAGTAGTATCAACCCGGGGGGCTACGAGCAGTACTTC. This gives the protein CASSINPGGYEQYF.

Here the CDR3 DNA reads TGCAGTGCTACGCACACAGATACGCAGTATTTT. Amino acid sequence: CSATHTDTQYF. The chain carries TRBV20-1 and TRBJ2-3; unclear D gene. CDR1 and CDR2 from the germline V gene are DFQATT and SNEGSKA (reference sequence). The length of the CDR3 is 11 residues. Trimming left V 4 bases short and J 2 bases short, with 4 bases between.

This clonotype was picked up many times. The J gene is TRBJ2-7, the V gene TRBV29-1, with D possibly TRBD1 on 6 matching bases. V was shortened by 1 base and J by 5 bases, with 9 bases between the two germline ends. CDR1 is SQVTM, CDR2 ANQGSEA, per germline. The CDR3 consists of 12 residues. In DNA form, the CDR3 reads TGCAGCGTTGAAGGCCAGGGGAACGAGCAGTACTTC. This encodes CSVEGQGNEQYF.

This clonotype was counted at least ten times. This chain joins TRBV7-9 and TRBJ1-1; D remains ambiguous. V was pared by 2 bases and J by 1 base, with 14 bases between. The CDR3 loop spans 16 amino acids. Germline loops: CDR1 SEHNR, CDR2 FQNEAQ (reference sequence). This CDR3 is CASSLTPRVGNTEAFF. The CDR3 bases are TGTGCCAGCAGCTTAACCCCCCGTGTTGGGAACACTGAAGCTTTCTTT.

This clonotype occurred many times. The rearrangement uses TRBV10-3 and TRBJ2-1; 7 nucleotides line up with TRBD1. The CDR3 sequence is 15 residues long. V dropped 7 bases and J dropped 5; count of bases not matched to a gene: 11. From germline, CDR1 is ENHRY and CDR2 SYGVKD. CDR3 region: CAIKGSRDSNNEQFF. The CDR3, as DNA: TGTGCCATCAAGGGTAGCCGGGACAGCAACAATGAGCAGTTCTTC.

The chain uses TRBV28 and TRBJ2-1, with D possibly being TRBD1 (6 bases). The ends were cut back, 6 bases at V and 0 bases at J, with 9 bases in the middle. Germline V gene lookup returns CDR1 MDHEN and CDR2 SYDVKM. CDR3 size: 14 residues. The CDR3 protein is CASSTGISYNEQFF. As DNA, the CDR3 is TGTGCCAGCAGCACAGGGATCTCCTACAATGAGCAGTTCTTC. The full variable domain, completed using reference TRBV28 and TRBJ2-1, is DVKVTQSSRYLVKRTGEKVFLECVQDMDHENMFWYRQDPGLGLRLIYFSYDVKMKEKGDIPEGYSVSREKKERFSLILESASTNQTSMYLCASSTGISYNEQFFGPGTRLTVL.

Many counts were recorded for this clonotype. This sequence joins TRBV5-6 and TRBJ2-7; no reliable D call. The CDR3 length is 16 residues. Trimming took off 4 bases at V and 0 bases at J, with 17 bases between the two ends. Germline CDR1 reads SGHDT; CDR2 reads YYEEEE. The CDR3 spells CASSPVGGTYSYEQYF. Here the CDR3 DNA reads TGTGCCAGCAGCCCTGTGGGCGGCACGTACTCCTACGAGCAGTACTTC.

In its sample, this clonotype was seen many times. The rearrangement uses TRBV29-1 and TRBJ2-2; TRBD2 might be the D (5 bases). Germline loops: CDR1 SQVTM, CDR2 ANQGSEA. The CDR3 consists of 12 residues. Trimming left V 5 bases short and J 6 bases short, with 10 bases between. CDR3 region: CSVQGGSGELFF. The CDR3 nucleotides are TGCAGCGTTCAAGGCGGGTCCGGGGAGCTGTTTTTT.

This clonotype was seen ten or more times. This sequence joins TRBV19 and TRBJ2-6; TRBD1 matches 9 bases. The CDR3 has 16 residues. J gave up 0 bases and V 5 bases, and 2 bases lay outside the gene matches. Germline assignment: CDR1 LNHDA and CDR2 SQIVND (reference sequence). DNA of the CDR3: TGTGCCAGTAGTGGGACAGGGAGCTCTGGGGCCAACGTCCTGACTTTC. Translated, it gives CASSGTGSSGANVLTF.

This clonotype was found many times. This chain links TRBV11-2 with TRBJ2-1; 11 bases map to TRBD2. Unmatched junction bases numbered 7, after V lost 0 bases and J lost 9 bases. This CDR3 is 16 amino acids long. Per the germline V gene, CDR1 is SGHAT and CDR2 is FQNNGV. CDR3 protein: CASSLDGLAGRGEQFF. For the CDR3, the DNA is TGTGCCAGCAGCTTAGACGGACTAGCGGGCAGGGGTGAGCAGTTCTTC.

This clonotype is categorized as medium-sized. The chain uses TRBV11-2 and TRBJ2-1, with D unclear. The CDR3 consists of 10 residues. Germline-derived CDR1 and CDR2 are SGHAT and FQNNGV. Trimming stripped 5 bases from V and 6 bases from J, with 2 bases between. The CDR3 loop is CASSLNEQFF. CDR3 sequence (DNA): TGTGCCAGCAGCCTCAATGAGCAGTTCTTC.

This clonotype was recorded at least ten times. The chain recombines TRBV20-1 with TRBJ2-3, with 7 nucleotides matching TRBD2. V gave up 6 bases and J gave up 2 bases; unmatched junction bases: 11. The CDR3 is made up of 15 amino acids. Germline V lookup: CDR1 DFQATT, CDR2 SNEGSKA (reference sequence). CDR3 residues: CSADISGVFTDTQYF. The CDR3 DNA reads TGCAGTGCCGACATAAGCGGGGTGTTCACAGATACGCAGTATTTT.

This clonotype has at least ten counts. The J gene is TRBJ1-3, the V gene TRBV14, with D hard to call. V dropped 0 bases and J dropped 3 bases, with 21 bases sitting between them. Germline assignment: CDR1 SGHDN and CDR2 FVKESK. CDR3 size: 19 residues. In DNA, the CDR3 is TGTGCCAGCAGCCAAGATTTCGGGAACAGAGGTCCCTTTGGAAACACCATATATTTT. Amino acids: CASSQDFGNRGPFGNTIYF.

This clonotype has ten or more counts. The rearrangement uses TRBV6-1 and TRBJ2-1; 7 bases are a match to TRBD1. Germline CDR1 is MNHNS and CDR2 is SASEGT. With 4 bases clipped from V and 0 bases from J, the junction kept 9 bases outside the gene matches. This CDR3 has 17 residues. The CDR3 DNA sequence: TGTGCCAGCAGTGGGCCTCACAGGGGCAGCTCCTACAATGAGCAGTTCTTC. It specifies CASSGPHRGSSYNEQFF.

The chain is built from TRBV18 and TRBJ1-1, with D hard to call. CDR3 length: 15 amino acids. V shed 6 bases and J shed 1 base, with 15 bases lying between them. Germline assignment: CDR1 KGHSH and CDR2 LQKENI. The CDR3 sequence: CASSRGSGPNTEAFF. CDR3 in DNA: TGTGCCAGCTCCCGCGGCAGTGGGCCGAACACTGAAGCTTTCTTT.

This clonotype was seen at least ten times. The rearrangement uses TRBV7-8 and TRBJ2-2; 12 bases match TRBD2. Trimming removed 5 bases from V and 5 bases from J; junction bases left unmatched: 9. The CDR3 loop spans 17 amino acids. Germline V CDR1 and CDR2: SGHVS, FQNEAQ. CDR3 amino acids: CASSRMTSGSRTGELFF. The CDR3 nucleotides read TGTGCCAGCAGCCGGATGACTAGCGGGAGTCGGACCGGGGAGCTGTTTTTT.

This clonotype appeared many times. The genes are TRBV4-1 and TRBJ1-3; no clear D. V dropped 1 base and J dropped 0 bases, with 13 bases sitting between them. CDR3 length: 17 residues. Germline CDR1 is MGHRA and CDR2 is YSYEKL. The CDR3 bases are TGCGCCAGCAGCCAAGTGCCGACTCTCCACTCTGGAAACACCATATATTTT. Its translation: CASSQVPTLHSGNTIYF.